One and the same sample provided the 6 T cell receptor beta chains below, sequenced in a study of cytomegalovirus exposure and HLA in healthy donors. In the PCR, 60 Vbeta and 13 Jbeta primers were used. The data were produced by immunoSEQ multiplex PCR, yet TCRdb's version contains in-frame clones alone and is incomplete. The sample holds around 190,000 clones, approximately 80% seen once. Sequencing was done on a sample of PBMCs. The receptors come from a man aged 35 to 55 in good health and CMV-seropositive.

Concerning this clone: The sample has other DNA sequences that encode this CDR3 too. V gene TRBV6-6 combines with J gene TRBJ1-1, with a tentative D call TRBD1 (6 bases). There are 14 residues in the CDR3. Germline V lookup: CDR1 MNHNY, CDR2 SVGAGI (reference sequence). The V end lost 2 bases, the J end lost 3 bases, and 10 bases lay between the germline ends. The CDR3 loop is CASSYRDIHTEAFF. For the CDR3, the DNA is TGTGCCAGCAGTTACCGGGACATACACACTGAAGCTTTCTTT.

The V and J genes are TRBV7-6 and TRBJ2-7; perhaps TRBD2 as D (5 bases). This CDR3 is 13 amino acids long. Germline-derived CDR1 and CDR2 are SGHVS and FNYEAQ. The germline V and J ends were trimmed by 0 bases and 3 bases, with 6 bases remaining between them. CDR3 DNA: TGTGCCAGCAGCTTAGCGGGAGACTACGAGCAGTACTTC. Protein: CASSLAGDYEQYF.

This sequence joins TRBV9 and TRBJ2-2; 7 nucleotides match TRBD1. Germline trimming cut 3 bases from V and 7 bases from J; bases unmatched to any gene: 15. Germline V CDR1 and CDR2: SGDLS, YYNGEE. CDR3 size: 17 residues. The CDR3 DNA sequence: TGTGCCAGCAGCGCCCTCCCGGGTGAGGGGGCCTACGGGGAGCTGTTTTTT. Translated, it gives CASSALPGEGAYGELFF.

The CDR3 nucleotides read TGTGCCAGCAGCCCGGGACAGACCGGGTGGGAAAAACTGTTTTTT. The encoded protein is CASSPGQTGWEKLFF. The rearrangement joins TRBV7-8 to TRBJ1-4; 7 bases align to TRBD1. With V trimmed by 5 bases and J by 8 bases, 11 bases remained unmatched. The V gene's germline CDR1 is SGHVS and CDR2 FQNEAQ. CDR3 length: 15 residues.

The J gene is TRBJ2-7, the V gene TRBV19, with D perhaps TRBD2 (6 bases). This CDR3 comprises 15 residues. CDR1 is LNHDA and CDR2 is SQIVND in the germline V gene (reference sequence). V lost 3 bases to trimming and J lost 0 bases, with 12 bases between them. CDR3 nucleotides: TGTGCCAGTAGTATGGGGGGTCGCGGCTCCTACGAGCAGTACTTC. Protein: CASSMGGRGSYEQYF.

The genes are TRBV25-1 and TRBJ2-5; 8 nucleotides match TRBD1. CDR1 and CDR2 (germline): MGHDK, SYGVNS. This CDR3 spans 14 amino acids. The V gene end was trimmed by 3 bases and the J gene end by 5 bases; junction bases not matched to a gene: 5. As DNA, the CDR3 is TGTGCCAGCAGTGAGGACAGGGTCCGGGAGACCCAGTACTTC. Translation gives CASSEDRVRETQYF.